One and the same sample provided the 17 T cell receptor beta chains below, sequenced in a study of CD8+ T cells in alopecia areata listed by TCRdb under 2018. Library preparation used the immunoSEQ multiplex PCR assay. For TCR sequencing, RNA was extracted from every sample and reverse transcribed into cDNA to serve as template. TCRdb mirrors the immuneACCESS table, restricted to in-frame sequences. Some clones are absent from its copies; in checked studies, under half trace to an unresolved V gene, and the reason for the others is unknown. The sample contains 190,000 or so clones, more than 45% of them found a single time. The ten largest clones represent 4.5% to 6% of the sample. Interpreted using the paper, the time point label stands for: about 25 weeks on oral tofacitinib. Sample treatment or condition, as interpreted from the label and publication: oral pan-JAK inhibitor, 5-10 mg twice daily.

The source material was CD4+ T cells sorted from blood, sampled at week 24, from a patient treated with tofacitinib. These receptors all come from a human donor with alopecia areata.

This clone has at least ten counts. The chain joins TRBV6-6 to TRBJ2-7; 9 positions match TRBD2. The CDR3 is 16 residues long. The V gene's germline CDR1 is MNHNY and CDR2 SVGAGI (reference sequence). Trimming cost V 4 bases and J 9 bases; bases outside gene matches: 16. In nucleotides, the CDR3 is TGTGCCAGCAGTTCTCTAGCGGGGACCGTGTCTGGTAGGCAGTACTTC. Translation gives CASSSLAGTVSGRQYF.

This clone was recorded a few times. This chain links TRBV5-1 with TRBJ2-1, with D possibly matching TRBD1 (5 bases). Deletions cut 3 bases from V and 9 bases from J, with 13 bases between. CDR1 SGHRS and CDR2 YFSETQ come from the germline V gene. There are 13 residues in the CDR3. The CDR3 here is CASSWGSSAEQFF. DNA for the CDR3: TGCGCCAGCAGCTGGGGCTCCTCGGCTGAGCAGTTCTTC.

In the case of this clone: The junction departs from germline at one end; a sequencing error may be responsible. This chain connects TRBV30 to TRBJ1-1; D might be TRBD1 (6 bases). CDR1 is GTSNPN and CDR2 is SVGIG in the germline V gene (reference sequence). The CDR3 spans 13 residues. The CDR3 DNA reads TGCTCCCAGGGACTCCGAGGGGGCACTGAAGCTTTCTTT. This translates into CSQGLRGGTEAFF.

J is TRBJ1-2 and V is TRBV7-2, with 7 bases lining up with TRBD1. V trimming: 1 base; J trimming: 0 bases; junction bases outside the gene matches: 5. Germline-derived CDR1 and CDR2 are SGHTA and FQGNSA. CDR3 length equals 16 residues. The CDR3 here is CASSLGQGWANYGYTF. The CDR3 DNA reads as TGTGCCAGCAGCTTAGGACAGGGTTGGGCTAACTATGGCTACACCTTC.

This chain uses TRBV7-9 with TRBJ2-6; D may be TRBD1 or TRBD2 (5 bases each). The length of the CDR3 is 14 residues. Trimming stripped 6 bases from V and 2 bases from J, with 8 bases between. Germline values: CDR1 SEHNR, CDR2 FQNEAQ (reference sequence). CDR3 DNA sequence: TGTGCCAGCAGACGGGACCCTGGGGCCAACGTCCTGACTTTC. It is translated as CASRRDPGANVLTF.

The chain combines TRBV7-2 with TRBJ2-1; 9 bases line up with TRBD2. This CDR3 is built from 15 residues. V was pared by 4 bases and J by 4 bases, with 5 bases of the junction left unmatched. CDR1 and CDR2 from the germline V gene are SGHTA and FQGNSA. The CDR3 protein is CASSSPSGTYNEQFF. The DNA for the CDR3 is TGTGCCAGCAGCTCCCCTAGCGGGACATACAATGAGCAGTTCTTC.

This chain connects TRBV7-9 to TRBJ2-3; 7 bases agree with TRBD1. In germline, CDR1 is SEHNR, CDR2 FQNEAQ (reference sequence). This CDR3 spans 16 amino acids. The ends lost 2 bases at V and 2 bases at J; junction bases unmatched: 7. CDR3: CASSLMGQSPTDTQYF. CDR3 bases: TGTGCCAGCAGCTTAATGGGACAGTCGCCCACAGATACGCAGTATTTT.

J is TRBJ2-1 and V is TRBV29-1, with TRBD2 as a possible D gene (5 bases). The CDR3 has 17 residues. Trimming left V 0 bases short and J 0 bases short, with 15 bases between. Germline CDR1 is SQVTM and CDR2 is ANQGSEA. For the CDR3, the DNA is TGCAGCGTTGAAGATCTAGGACGGCGGGTCTCCTACAATGAGCAGTTCTTC. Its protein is CSVEDLGRRVSYNEQFF.

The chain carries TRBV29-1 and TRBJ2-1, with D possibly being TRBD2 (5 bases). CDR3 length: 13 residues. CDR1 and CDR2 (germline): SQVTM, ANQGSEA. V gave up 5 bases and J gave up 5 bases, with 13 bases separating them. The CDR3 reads CSVTGMGDNEQFF. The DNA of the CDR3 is TGCAGCGTTACGGGGATGGGCGACAATGAGCAGTTCTTC.

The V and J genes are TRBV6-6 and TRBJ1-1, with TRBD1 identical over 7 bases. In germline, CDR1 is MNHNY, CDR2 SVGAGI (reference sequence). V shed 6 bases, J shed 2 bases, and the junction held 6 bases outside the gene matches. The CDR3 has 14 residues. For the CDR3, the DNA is TGTGCCAGCAGCGGGGGGACAGAAAACACTGAAGCTTTCTTT. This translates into CASSGGTENTEAFF.

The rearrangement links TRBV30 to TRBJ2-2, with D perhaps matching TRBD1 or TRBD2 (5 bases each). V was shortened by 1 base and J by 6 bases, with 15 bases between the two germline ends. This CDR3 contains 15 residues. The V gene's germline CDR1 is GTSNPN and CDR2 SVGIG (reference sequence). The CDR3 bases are TGTGCCTGGAGTGCGGGGCTAGCTAGCTCCGGGGAGCTGTTTTTT. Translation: CAWSAGLASSGELFF.

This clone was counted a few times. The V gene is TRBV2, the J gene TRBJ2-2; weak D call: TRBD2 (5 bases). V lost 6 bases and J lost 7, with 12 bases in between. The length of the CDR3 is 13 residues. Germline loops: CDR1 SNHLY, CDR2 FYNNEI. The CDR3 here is CASSPDYDGELFF. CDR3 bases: TGTGCCAGCAGCCCCGACTACGACGGGGAGCTGTTTTTT.

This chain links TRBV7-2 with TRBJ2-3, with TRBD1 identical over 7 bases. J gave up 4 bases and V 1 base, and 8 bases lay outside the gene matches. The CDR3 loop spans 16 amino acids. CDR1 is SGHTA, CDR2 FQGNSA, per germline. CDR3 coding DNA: TGTGCCAGCAGCTTAGGGGTACAGGGGACCGCAGATACGCAGTATTTT. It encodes CASSLGVQGTADTQYF.

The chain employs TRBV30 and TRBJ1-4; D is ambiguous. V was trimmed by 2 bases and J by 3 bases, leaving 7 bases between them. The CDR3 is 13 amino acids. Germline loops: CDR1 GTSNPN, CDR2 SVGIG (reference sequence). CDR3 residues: CAWSRRPNEKLFF. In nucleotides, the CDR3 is TGTGCCTGGAGTCGGCGACCTAATGAAAAACTGTTTTTT. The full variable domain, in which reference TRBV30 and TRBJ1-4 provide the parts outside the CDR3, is SQTIHQWPATLVQPVGSPLSLECTVEGTSNPNLYWYRQAAGRGLQLLFYSVGIGQISSEVPQNLSASRPQDRQFILSSKKLLLSDSGFYLCAWSRRPNEKLFFGSGTQLSVL.

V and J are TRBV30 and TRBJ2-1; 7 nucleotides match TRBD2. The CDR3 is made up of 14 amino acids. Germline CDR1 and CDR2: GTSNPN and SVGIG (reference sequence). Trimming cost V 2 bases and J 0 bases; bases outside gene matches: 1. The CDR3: CAWSRTSSYNEQFF. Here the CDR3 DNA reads TGTGCCTGGAGTAGGACTAGCTCCTACAATGAGCAGTTCTTC.

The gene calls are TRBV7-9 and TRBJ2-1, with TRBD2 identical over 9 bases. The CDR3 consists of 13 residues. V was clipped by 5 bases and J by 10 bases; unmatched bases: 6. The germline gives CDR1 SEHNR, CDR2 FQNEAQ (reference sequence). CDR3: CASSVSGRGEQFF. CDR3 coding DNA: TGTGCCAGCAGCGTTAGCGGGAGAGGGGAGCAGTTCTTC.

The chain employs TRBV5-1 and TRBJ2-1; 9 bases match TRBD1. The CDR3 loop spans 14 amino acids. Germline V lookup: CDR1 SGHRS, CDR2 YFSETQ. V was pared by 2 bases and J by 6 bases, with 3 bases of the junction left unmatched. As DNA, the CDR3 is TGCGCCAGCAGCTTCCCGACAGGGGGCAATGAGCAGTTCTTC. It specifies CASSFPTGGNEQFF.